Presented here are 4 T cell receptor beta chains from one specimen sequenced in a study of blood T cell repertoires in COVID-19. The data were produced by immunoSEQ multiplex PCR, yet TCRdb's version contains in-frame clones alone and is incomplete. The sample yields roughly 120,000 clones, over 75% seen once. Sample: peripheral blood. Receptor source: a middle-aged man with acute or convalescent COVID-19.

The genes are TRBV5-5 and TRBJ2-5; 8 positions match TRBD1. Germline V gene data show CDR1 as SGHKS and CDR2 as YYEKEE (reference sequence). The CDR3 covers 13 residues. V dropped 0 bases and J dropped 7; count of bases not matched to a gene: 2. The CDR3 nucleotides read TGTGCCAGCAGCTTGGCAGGGGGCGGGACCCAGTACTTC. It codes for CASSLAGGGTQYF.

The chain employs TRBV27 and TRBJ2-7; 10 bases fit TRBD1. The germline V gene has CDR1 MNHEY and CDR2 SMNVEV (reference sequence). This CDR3 is 15 amino acids long. V lost 2 bases to trimming and J lost 2 bases; unmatched junction nucleotides: 3. CDR3 sequence reads: CASSLTGTGAYEQYF. CDR3 DNA: TGTGCCAGCAGTTTAACCGGGACAGGGGCCTACGAGCAGTACTTC.

The chain carries TRBV29-1 and TRBJ1-4; D is possibly TRBD1 (5 bases). The CDR3 is 14 residues long. V shed 4 bases and J shed 1 base, with 10 bases lying between them. Germline CDR1 is SQVTM and CDR2 is ANQGSEA. The CDR3 is CSVGVGGTNEKLFF. CDR3 DNA sequence: TGCAGCGTTGGGGTGGGGGGAACTAATGAAAAACTGTTTTTT.

About this clone itself: Other DNA sequences of this sample code for an identical CDR3. The chain links TRBV6-1 to TRBJ2-1; possibly TRBD2 for D (6 bases). The V end was cut by 3 bases, the J end by 7 bases, with 10 bases between. The CDR3 spans 13 residues. Germline V gene sequence: CDR1 MNHNS, CDR2 SASEGT. The CDR3 loop is CASSEQGGNEQFF. The CDR3 DNA reads TGTGCCAGCAGTGAGCAGGGAGGTAATGAGCAGTTCTTC.